These 9 T cell receptor beta chains came from one sample sequenced in a study of cytomegalovirus exposure and HLA in healthy donors. Primers: 60 Vbeta forward and 13 Jbeta reverse. The method was immunoSEQ multiplex PCR; TCRdb's version includes in-frame clones alone and lacks a portion of them. The sample lists 90,000 to 100,000 clones; 77% were seen once. Material: PBMCs. The receptors here all came from a female donor in good health and CMV-seronegative.

This clone was observed once. J is TRBJ1-6 and V is TRBV30; unclear D gene. Trimming shortened V by 5 bases and J by 0 bases, and 14 bases separated the two germline ends. CDR3 length equals 16 residues. CDR1 and CDR2 from the germline V gene are GTSNPN and SVGIG (reference sequence). Here the CDR3 reads CAWSRSGSSYNSPLHF. CDR3 sequence (DNA): TGTGCCTGGTCACGGTCGGGGAGCTCCTATAATTCACCCCTCCACTTT.

This chain uses TRBV5-6 with TRBJ1-2; 9 bases are shared with TRBD1. Trimming cost V 2 bases and J 8 bases; bases outside gene matches: 7. There are 14 residues in the CDR3. Germline values: CDR1 SGHDT, CDR2 YYEEEE. The CDR3 spells CASSLTGQGEGYTF. The CDR3 DNA reads as TGTGCCAGCAGCTTAACGGGACAGGGAGAAGGCTACACCTTC.

This clone occurred a few times. For the CDR3, the DNA is TGTGCCATCAGTGATGGGCAGTCAAGGCAGGGGGGTCGGAATACGCAGTATTTT. Its translation is CAISDGQSRQGGRNTQYF. This chain uses TRBV10-3 with TRBJ2-3; tentatively, D is TRBD1 (7 bases). The V and J ends lost 3 bases and 7 bases respectively, with 26 bases between them. The CDR3 is 18 amino acids. Germline V gene lookup returns CDR1 ENHRY and CDR2 SYGVKD.

The chain is built from TRBV29-1 and TRBJ2-5; 9 bases agree with TRBD1. V gave up 6 bases and J gave up 0 bases; unmatched junction bases: 8. Germline CDR1 SQVTM, CDR2 ANQGSEA. The length of the CDR3 is 15 residues. The CDR3 loop is CSVDRTGVNQETQYF. CDR3 in DNA: TGCAGCGTCGACAGGACAGGGGTAAACCAAGAGACCCAGTACTTC.

The gene calls are TRBV15 and TRBJ2-5; D is possibly TRBD2 (5 bases). The germline CDR1 and CDR2 sequences are LNHNV and YYDKDF (reference sequence). V was trimmed by 1 base and J by 4 bases, leaving 13 bases between them. The CDR3 consists of 15 residues. The DNA for the CDR3 is TGTGCCACCAGCAGAGCGACTTGGGAGAGAGAGACCCAGTACTTC. Protein: CATSRATWERETQYF.

The rearrangement links TRBV15 to TRBJ1-2; 9 bases are a match to TRBD1. The germline CDR1 and CDR2 sequences are LNHNV and YYDKDF (reference sequence). Germline trimming cut 3 bases from V and 4 bases from J; bases unmatched to any gene: 6. This CDR3 is built from 15 residues. The CDR3 reads CATSSGQGIGYGYTF. DNA of the CDR3: TGTGCCACCAGCAGCGGACAGGGGATAGGCTATGGCTACACCTTC. Filled out from reference TRBV15 and TRBJ1-2, the complete variable domain reads DAMVIQNPRYQVTQFGKPVTLSCSQTLNHNVMYWYQQKSSQAPKLLFHYYDKDFNNEADTPDNFQSRRPNTSFCFLDIRSPGLGDTAMYLCATSSGQGIGYGYTFGSGTRLTVV.

This rearrangement joins TRBV15 to TRBJ2-5; a possible D gene is TRBD1 (7 bases). The CDR3 loop spans 14 amino acids. Between the trimmed V and J ends, which lost 3 bases and 5 bases, there was a span of 13 bases. Germline CDR1 LNHNV, CDR2 YYDKDF (reference sequence). CDR3 DNA: TGTGCCACCAGCAGTGGAGGGGGCCGGGAGACCCAGTACTTC. Translation: CATSSGGGRETQYF.

The chain uses TRBV7-8 and TRBJ2-7, with TRBD2 as a possible D gene (5 bases). The CDR3 contains 15 residues. Germline V gene lookup returns CDR1 SGHVS and CDR2 FQNEAQ. Trimming removed 4 bases at V and 0 bases at J, with 13 bases between. The CDR3 DNA sequence: TGTGCCAGCAGCTCCAGCAGAGCGGCCTCCTACGAGCAGTACTTC. It encodes CASSSSRAASYEQYF.

This rearrangement joins TRBV19 to TRBJ2-2; 9 bases fit TRBD1. CDR3 size: 15 residues. Losses at the gene ends were 1 base for V and 6 bases for J; bases not matched to a gene: 3. Germline V CDR1 and CDR2: LNHDA, SQIVND (reference sequence). CDR3 sequence (DNA): TGTGCCAGTAGTATAGGGACAGGGGTTCCCGGGGAGCTGTTTTTT. It specifies CASSIGTGVPGELFF.